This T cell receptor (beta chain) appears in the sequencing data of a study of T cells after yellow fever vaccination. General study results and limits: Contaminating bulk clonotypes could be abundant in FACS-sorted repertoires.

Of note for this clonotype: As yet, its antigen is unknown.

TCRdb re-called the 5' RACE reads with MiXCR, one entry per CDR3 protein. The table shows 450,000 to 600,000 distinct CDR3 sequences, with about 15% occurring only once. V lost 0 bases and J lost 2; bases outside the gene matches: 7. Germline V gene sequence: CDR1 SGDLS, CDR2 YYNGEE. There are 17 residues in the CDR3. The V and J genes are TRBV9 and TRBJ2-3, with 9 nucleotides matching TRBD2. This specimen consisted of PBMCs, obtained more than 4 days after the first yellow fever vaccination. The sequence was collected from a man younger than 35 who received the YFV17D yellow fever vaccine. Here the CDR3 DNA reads TGTGCCAGCAGCGTAGGGTCGCGGGGGGGCAACACAGATACGCAGTATTTT. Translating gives CASSVGSRGGNTDTQYF.